Below, one T cell receptor (beta chain) is given with its context. The antigen remains undetermined. This sample was included in a study of T cells expressing NK-cell markers. Study-wide background: Eight donors were sequenced, of whom seven were HCMV-seropositive, while the remaining one was HCMV-seronegative. Study-wide results and caveats: What remained unclear was the HCMV specificity of expanded NKG2C+ T cell clones. Where several donors were concerned, these clonotypes also led the CD3+CD56-NKG2C+ fraction.

5'RACE template switching built TCR beta cDNA with unique molecular identifiers. TCRdb reprocessed the 5' RACE reads and stores each CDR3 protein as one record, lacking DNA. The listing contains approximately 420,000 distinct CDR3 sequences. This CDR3 contains 14 residues. CDR1 is SGHTA, CDR2 FQGNSA, per germline. The material sequenced was blood T cells: a sorted CD56 or NKG2C T cell subset, CD4+ or CD8+ T cells, or bulk PBMC T cells (not recorded which). The clonotype was recovered from a woman aged 45-65 years in good health. This chain links TRBV7-2 with TRBJ2-1. CDR3 sequence reads: CASSPYLPYNEQFF. Using reference TRBV7-2 and TRBJ2-1 for the parts outside the CDR3, the full variable domain is GAGVSQSPSNKVTEKGKDVELRCDPISGHTALYWYRQSLGQGLEFLIYFQGNSAPDKSGLPSDRFSAERTGGSVSTLTIQRTQQEDSAVYLCASSPYLPYNEQFFGPGTRLTVL.